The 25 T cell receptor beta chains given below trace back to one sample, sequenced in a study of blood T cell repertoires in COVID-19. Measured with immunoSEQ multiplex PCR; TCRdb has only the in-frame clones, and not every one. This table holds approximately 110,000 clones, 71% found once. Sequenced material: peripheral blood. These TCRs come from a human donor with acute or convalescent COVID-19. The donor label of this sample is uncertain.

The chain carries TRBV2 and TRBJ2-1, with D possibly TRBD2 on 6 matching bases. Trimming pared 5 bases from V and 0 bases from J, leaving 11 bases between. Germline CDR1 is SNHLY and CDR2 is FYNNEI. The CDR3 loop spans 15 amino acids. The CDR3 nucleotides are TGTGCCAGCAGTCTGACTAGGAGCTCCTACAATGAGCAGTTCTTC. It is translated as CASSLTRSSYNEQFF. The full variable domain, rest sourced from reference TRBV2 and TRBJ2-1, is EPEVTQTPSHQVTQMGQEVILRCVPISNHLYFYWYRQILGQKVEFLVSFYNNEISEKSEIFDDQFSVERPDGSNFTLKIRSTKLEDSAMYFCASSLTRSSYNEQFFGPGTRLTVL.

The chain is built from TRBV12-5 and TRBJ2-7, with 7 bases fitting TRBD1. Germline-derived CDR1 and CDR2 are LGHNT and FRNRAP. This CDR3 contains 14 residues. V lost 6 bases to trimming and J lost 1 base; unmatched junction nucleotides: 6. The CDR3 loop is CASGLRQGSYEQYF. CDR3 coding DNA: TGTGCTAGTGGACTCAGACAGGGATCCTACGAGCAGTACTTC.

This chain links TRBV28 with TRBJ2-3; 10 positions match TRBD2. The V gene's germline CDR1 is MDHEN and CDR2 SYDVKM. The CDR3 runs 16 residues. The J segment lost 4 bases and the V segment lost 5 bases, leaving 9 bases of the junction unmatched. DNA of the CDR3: TGTGCCAGCAGTCCACAGCTAGCGGGGGACGCAGATACGCAGTATTTT. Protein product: CASSPQLAGDADTQYF. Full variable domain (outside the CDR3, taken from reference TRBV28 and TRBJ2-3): DVKVTQSSRYLVKRTGEKVFLECVQDMDHENMFWYRQDPGLGLRLIYFSYDVKMKEKGDIPEGYSVSREKKERFSLILESASTNQTSMYLCASSPQLAGDADTQYFGPGTRLTVL.

In DNA, the CDR3 is TGTGCCAGCAGCTTAGAAGGCAGCGGCTTTAAGCAGCCCCAGCATTTT. Translation gives CASSLEGSGFKQPQHF. The rearrangement uses TRBV7-8 and TRBJ1-5; D unclear. With 1 base removed from V and 7 bases from J, the gap between germline ends came to 17 bases. Germline CDR1 and CDR2: SGHVS and FQNEAQ. The CDR3 has 16 residues. The full variable domain, rest sourced from reference TRBV7-8 and TRBJ1-5, is GAGVSQSPRYKVAKRGQDVALRCDPISGHVSLFWYQQALGQGPEFLTYFQNEAQLDKSGLPSDRFFAERPEGSVSTLKIQRTQQEDSAVYLCASSLEGSGFKQPQHFGDGTRLSIL.

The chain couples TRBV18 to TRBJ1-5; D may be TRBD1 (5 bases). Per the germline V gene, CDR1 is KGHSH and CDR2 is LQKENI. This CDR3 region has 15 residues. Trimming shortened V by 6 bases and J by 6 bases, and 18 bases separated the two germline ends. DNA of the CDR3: TGTGCCAGCTCTCGCGCAAGGGGTACAGGTCAGCCCCAGCATTTT. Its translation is CASSRARGTGQPQHF.

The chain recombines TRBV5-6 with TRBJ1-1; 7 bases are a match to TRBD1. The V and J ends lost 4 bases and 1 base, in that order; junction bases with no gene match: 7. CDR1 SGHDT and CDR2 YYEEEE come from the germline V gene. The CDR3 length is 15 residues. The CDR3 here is CASSPRQGRNTEAFF. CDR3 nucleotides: TGTGCCAGCAGCCCCCGACAGGGTCGGAACACTGAAGCTTTCTTT. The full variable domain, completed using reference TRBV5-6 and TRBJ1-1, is DAGVTQSPTHLIKTRGQQVTLRCSPKSGHDTVSWYQQALGQGPQFIFQYYEEEERQRGNFPDRFSGHQFPNYSSELNVNALLLGDSALYLCASSPRQGRNTEAFFGQGTRLTVV.

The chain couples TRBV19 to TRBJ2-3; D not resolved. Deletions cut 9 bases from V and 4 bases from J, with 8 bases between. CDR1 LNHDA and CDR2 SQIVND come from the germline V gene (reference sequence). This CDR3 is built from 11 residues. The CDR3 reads CASASADTQYF. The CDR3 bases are TGTGCCAGCGCTTCGGCAGATACGCAGTATTTT. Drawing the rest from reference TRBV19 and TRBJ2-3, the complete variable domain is DGGITQSPKYLFRKEGQNVTLSCEQNLNHDAMYWYRQDPGQGLRLIYYSQIVNDFQKGDIAEGYSVSREKKESFPLTVTSAQKNPTAFYLCASASADTQYFGPGTRLTVL.

The CDR3 sequence is CASSSNEMNTEAFF. Written as DNA, the CDR3 is TGTGCCAGCAGCTCCAACGAGATGAACACTGAAGCTTTCTTT. The chain employs TRBV7-8 and TRBJ1-1; D is ambiguous. Trimming removed 4 bases at V and 0 bases at J, with 9 bases between. The CDR3 contains 14 residues. CDR1 and CDR2 from the germline V gene are SGHVS and FQNEAQ.

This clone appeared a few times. Here the CDR3 DNA reads TGTGCCTGGAGCCTGGGTGGACAAAAGTATTTT. Its translation: CAWSLGGQKYF. This sequence joins TRBV30 and TRBJ2-3, with D maybe TRBD1 (5 bases). The length of the CDR3 is 11 residues. The germline V gene has CDR1 GTSNPN and CDR2 SVGIG (reference sequence). V lost 3 bases, J lost 13 bases, and 14 bases lay in between.

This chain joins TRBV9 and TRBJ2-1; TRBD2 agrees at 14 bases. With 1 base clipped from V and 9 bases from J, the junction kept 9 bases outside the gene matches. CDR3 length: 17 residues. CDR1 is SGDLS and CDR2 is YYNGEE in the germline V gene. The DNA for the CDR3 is TGTGCCAGCAGCGTAACCCCGACTAGCGGGGGGGCCGGTGAGCAGTTCTTC. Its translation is CASSVTPTSGGAGEQFF.

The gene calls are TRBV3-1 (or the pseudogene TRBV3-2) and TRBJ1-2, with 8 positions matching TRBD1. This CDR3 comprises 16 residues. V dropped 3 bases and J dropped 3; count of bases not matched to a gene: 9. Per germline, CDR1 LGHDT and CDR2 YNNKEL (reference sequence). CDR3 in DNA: TGTGCCAGCAGCCACTATCCCGACAGGGGTGACTATGGCTACACCTTC. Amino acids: CASSHYPDRGDYGYTF.

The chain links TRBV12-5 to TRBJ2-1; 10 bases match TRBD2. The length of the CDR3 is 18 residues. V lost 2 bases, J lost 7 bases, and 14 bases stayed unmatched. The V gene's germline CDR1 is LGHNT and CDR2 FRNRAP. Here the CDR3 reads CASGLSPGAGGPGNEQFF. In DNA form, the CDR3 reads TGTGCTAGTGGTTTGTCCCCGGGAGCGGGGGGGCCGGGGAATGAGCAGTTCTTC.

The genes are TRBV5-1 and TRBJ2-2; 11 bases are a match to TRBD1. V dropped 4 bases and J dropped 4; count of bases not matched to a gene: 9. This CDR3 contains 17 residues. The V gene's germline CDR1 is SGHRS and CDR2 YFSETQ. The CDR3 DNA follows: TGCGCCAGCAGCCTGGACGGGACAGGGGGGATCACCGGGGAGCTGTTTTTT. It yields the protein CASSLDGTGGITGELFF.

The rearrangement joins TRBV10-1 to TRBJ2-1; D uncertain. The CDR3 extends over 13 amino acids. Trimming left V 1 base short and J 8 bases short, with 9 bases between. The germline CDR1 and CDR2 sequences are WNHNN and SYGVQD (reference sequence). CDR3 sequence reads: CASSEFLADEQFF. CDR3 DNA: TGCGCCAGCAGTGAGTTCCTCGCGGATGAGCAGTTCTTC.

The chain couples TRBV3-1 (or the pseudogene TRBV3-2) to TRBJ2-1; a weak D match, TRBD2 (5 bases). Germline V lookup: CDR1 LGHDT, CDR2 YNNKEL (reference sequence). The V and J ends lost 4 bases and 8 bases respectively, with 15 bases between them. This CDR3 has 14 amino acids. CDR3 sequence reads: CASSRQTSSDEQFF. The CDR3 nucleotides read TGTGCCAGCAGCCGCCAAACTAGTTCCGATGAGCAGTTCTTC.

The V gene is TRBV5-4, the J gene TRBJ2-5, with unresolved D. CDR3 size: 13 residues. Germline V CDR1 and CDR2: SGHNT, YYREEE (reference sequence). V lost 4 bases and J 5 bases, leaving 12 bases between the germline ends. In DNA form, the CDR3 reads TGTGCCAGCAGCCGTGGCCCGCTGGAGACCCAGTACTTC. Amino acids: CASSRGPLETQYF.

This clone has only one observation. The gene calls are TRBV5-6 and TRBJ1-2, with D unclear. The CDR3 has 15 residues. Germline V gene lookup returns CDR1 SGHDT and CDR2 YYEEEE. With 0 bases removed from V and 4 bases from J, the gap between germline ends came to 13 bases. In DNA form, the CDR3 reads TGTGCCAGCAGCTTGGCCGAGGGAAGAGGCTATGGCTACACCTTC. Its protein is CASSLAEGRGYGYTF.

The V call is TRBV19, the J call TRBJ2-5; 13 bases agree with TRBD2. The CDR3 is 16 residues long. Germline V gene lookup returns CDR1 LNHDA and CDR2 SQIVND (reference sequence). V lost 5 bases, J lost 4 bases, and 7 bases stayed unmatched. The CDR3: CASSPGLAGMGETQYF. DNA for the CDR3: TGTGCCAGTAGTCCGGGACTAGCGGGGATGGGAGAGACCCAGTACTTC.

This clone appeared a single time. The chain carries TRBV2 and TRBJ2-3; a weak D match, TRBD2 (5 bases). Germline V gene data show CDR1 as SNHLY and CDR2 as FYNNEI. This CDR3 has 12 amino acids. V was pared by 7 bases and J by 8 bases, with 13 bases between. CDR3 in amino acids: CASNFGGPTQYF. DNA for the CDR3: TGTGCCAGCAACTTCGGAGGTCCTACGCAGTATTTT.

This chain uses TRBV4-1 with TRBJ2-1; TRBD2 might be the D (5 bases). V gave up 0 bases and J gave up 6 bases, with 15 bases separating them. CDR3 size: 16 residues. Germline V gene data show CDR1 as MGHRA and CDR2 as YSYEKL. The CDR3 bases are TGCGCCAGCAGCCAAGATCCCACGGGGAGAAGCAATGAGCAGTTCTTC. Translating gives CASSQDPTGRSNEQFF.

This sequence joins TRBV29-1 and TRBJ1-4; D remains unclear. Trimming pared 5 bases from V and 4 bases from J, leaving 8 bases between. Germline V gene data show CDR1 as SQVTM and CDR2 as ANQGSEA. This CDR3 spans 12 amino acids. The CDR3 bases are TGCAGCGTTTTGTCAGATAATGAAAAACTGTTTTTT. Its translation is CSVLSDNEKLFF.

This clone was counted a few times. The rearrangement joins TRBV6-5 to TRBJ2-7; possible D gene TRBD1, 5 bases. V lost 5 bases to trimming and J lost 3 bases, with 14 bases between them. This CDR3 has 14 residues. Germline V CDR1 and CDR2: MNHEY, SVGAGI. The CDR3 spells CASSPQDTLYEQYF. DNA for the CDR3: TGTGCCAGCAGTCCCCAGGACACCCTCTACGAGCAGTACTTC.

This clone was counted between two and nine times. The CDR3 sequence is CATSRDEGASSPLHF. The CDR3 DNA follows: TGTGCCACCAGCAGAGATGAGGGGGCTAGTTCACCCCTCCACTTT. The rearrangement joins TRBV15 to TRBJ1-6; TRBD1 matches at 7 bases. The germline V gene has CDR1 LNHNV and CDR2 YYDKDF (reference sequence). V shed 0 bases, J shed 9 bases, and the junction held 5 bases outside the gene matches. The CDR3 is 15 amino acids. Based on the CDR3 plus reference TRBV15 and TRBJ1-6, the full variable domain is DAMVIQNPRYQVTQFGKPVTLSCSQTLNHNVMYWYQQKSSQAPKLLFHYYDKDFNNEADTPDNFQSRRPNTSFCFLDIRSPGLGDTAMYLCATSRDEGASSPLHFGNGTRLTVT.

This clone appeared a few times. The CDR3 DNA sequence: TGCGCCAGCAGCTTCACACCGCGGGTGAACACTGAAGCTTTCTTT. As protein: CASSFTPRVNTEAFF. The rearrangement joins TRBV5-1 to TRBJ1-1; D not certain. This CDR3 is 15 amino acids long. V was trimmed by 2 bases and J by 0 bases, leaving 11 bases between them. The germline V gene has CDR1 SGHRS and CDR2 YFSETQ.

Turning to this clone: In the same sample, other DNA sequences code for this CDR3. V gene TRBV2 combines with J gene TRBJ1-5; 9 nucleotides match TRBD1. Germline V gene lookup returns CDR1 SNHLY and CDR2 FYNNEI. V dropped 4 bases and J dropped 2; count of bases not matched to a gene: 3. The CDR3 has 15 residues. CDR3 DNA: TGTGCCAGCAGTGTACAGGGGGCCGGCAATCAGCCCCAGCATTTT. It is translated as CASSVQGAGNQPQHF. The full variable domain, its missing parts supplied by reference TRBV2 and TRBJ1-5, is EPEVTQTPSHQVTQMGQEVILRCVPISNHLYFYWYRQILGQKVEFLVSFYNNEISEKSEIFDDQFSVERPDGSNFTLKIRSTKLEDSAMYFCASSVQGAGNQPQHFGDGTRLSIL.